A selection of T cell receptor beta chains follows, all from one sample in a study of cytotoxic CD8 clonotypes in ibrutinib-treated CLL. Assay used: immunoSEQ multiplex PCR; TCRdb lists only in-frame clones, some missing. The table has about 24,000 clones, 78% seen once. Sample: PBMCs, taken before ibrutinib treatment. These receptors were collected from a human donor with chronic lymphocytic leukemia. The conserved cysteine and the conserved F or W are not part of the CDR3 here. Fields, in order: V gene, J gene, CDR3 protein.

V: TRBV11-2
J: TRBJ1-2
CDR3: ASSLARDRGYGYT

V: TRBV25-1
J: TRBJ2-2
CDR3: ASSAQKGLNTGELF

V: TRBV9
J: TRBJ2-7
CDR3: ASSVGPGTGREQY

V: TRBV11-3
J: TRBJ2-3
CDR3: ASSYGLGPADTQY

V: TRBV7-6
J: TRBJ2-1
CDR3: ASSSLVSNEQF

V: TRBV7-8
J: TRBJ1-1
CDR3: ASSLAWGINTEAF

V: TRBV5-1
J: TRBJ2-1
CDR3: ASSLGPSGVSSYNEQF

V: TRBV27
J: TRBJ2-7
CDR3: ASSLQTSGLEQY

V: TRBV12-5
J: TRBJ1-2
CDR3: ASGLGFNYGYT

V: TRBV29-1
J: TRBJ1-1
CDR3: SVEENSLNAAF

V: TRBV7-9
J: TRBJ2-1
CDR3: ASSLRDSPYNEQF

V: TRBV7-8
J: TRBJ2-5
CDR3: ASSLLAGQGRETQY

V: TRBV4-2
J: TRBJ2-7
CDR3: ASSQAVGQDYYEQY

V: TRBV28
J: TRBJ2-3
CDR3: ASSSPGLDTDTQY

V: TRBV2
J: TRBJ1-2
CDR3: ASSSGRTNYGYT

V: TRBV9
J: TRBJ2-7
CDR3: ASSVVPSATYEQY

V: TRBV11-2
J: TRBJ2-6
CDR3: ASSLDSFSGANVLT

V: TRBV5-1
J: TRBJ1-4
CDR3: ASSFGVDQGHEKLF

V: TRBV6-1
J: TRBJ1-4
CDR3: ASSVQPRQDEKLF

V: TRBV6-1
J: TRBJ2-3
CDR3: ASTSEYHTDTQY

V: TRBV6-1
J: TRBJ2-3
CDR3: ASTDTGSRTDTQY

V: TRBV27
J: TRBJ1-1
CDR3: ASSSPFRRNTEAF

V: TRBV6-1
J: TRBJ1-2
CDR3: ASSEGVTVEGYT

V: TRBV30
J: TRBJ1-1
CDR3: AWSAVNTEAF

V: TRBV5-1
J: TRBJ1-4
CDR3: ASSLGQGNEKLF

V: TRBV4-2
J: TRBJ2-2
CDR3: ASSQEVGGVGGELF

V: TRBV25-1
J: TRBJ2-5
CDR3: ASSGPGTGSETQY

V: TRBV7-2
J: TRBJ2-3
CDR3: ASSLDSTTVSTDTQY

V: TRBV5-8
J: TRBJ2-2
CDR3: ASSLERGEAGELF

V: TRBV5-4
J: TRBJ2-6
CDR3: ASSPANSGANVLT

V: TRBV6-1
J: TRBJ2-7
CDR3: ASSEAMASGSSYEQY

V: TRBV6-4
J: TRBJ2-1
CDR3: ASAYLAGAGNEQF

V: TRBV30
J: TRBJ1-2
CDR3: AWRAVGAGPGGYT

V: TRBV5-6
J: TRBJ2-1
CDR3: ASSLVGDTRTGNEQF

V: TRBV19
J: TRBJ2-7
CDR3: ASSMPSRGSPYEQY

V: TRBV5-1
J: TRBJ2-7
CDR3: ASSLRTSGSTHEQY

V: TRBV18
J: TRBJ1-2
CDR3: ASSPPQTLWHT

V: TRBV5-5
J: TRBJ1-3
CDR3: ASSLAGGSSGNTIY

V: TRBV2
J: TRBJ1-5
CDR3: ASSESSNQPQH

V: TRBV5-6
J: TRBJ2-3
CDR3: ASTNLEGFSDTQY

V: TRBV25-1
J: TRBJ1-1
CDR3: ASSELGENTEAF

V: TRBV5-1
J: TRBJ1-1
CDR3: ASSPLELLAPNTEAF

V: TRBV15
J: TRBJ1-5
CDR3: ATSRGDAWGVDQPQH

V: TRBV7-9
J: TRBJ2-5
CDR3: ASSTRPSGRYQETQY

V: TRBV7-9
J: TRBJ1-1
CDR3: ASSLEGNTEAF

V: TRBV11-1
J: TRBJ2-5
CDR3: ASSLGQETQY

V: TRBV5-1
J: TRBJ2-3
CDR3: ASSPRAGGPDTQY

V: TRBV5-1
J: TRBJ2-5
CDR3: ASSSGQPRQETQY

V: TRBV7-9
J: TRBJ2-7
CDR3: ASSPKGPYEQY

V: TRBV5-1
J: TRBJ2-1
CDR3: ASSLGGQGLNEQF